This TCR beta chain was sequenced for a study of blood T cell repertoires in COVID-19 (dated by TCRdb to the early 2020s). Regarding the research as a whole: Collaborator samples came from the United States, Italy and Spain and covered acute and convalescent phases of COVID-19. Subjects who had been exposed to COVID-19, were actively infected with it, or had recovered from it provided the deeply sampled blood TCRbeta repertoires that made up the dataset. Where available, HLA class I and class II types were taken from metadata supplied by the sample provider and were not determined by assay-based typing. The prospective study material was composed of cDNA or gDNA derived from T cells, B-cell-depleted T cells, or PBMCs. Samples came from the ongoing ImmuneRACE study (first 160 participants) plus 1,254 subjects from 6 global collaborators. Sample metadata almost always included a de-identified subject ID, COVID-19 status, age in years and sex. The repertoires were released in a freely available public database meant as a resource for research on the immune response to SARS-CoV-2. Results and caveats for the whole study, not just this receptor: The quantity of clinical and demographic metadata differed by source and by participant and was supplied without curation.

Notes on this clone: It has no known antigen specificity. No much larger clonotype is one base removed from it; base qualities were not supplied.

V and J lose 4 bases and 0 bases, and a span of 7 bases separates them. Reading the germline V gene (reference sequence) gives CDR1 GTSNPN and CDR2 SVGIG. Reading from cysteine to phenylalanine, the CDR3 counts 13 amino acids. Just CDR3 DNA is preserved here, 39 bases in frame from base 1. TCRbeta CDR3 regions were amplified from genomic DNA using the immunoSEQ Assay, a bias-controlled multiplex PCR. Per the source publication's procedure: Within the assay, amplification of reference gene primers was used to estimate how many nucleated cells each sample contained. Sequence reads were collapsed and filtered to measure the absolute abundance of every unique TCRbeta CDR3 rearrangement. For each sample, productive Simpson clonality was calculated as the square root of Simpson's diversity index across productive rearrangements. The table was pulled from immuneACCESS by TCRdb, which kept in-frame rearrangements only. Such tables lose some clones; where checked, under half of the loss comes from unresolved V genes, and the rest has no known cause. D and trimming were read from the DNA, whereas the V and J calls and clone size are those reported in that table. This sample has under 200,000 clones in its table, and 79% of those were observed once. Approximately 7.6% of the sample goes to the ten largest clones.

One collaborating source in Seattle enrolled patients while the patients were actively infected and followed the patients over time throughout the course of disease. Collaborating institutions collected whole blood in K2EDTA tubes following their own protocols. For TCRbeta analysis, collaborators shipped samples as frozen whole blood, isolated PBMCs, or DNA extracted from either of those sample types. The sample taken for sequencing was peripheral blood. The sequence joins TRBV30 to TRBJ1-3; the D gene cannot be resolved reliably. The sequence was obtained from a woman aged 55-70 years with COVID-19, enrolled during active disease. The nucleotides are TGTGCCTGGATCGGGAGCTCTGGAAACACCATATATTTT. Translated, it reads CAWIGSSGNTIYF.